A selection of T cell receptor beta chains follows, all from one sample in a study of Ad26.COV2.S vaccination and SARS-CoV-2 variants. Generated by immunoSEQ multiplex PCR, the TCRdb table keeps only in-frame clones and is missing some. The sample lists 250,000 to 300,000 clones, 87% occurring once. This specimen was peripheral blood, taken in a trial of Ad26.COV2.S vaccine versus placebo. The receptors here all came from a person aged 18-65 years who received the Ad26.COV2.S COVID-19 vaccine or a placebo. CDR3s include the opening cysteine and the closing phenylalanine or tryptophan. The D gene is left open where the match is weak. Clone size is stated in some rows and not others, as once, few, many or a class when expanded.

DNA | CDR3 | size | D | J | V
TGTGCCAGCAGCTTACAAGGACTAGCGGGAGTCGCAGATACGCAGTATTTT | CASSLQGLAGVADTQYF | . | TRBD2 | TRBJ2-3 | TRBV7-9
TGTGCCAGCAGCCAAGGAAGACGGTGGAATGAAAAACTGTTTTTT | CASSQGRRWNEKLFF | . | . | TRBJ1-4 | TRBV7-2
TGTGCCAGCAGCGGCGGACAGGTCGGAGAGACCCAGTACTTC | CASSGGQVGETQYF | . | TRBD1 | TRBJ2-5 | TRBV5-4
TGTGCCAGCAGCCAAGATCGCCAGCCCCCGATCTACGAGCAGTACTTC | CASSQDRQPPIYEQYF | . | . | TRBJ2-7 | TRBV3-1/TRBV3-2
TGTGCCAGCAGTTTATGGACAGGGGCGGGCGGCTACACCTTC | CASSLWTGAGGYTF | once | TRBD1 | TRBJ1-2 | TRBV28
TGTGCCAGCAGGGGAGGGGTGAACACTGAAGCTTTCTTT | CASRGGVNTEAFF | few | . | TRBJ1-1 | TRBV2
TGTGCCAGCAGGGGACAGGGTGGATCTAGGACTGGGGCCAACGTCCTGACTTTC | CASRGQGGSRTGANVLTF | . | TRBD1 | TRBJ2-6 | TRBV13
TGTGCCAGCAGTTACTCGAGTCTAGCTTATGCCTACGAGCAGTACTTC | CASSYSSLAYAYEQYF | . | . | TRBJ2-7 | TRBV6-5
TGTGCCAGCAGCTTAGTTCTAGCGGGGGCTGGTTGGGAGCAGTACTTC | CASSLVLAGAGWEQYF | . | TRBD2 | TRBJ2-7 | TRBV7-2
TGTGCCACCCTCGGGACACCCCCTAACTATGGCTACACCTTC | CATLGTPPNYGYTF | . | . | TRBJ1-2 | TRBV6-5
TGCGCCAGCAGCCTAATACTTTTATCCAACAATGAGCAGTTCTTC | CASSLILLSNNEQFF | . | . | TRBJ2-1 | TRBV4-1
TGTGCCAGCAGCTCGGGGAGACAGGGATCGTATGGCTACACCTTC | CASSSGRQGSYGYTF | . | TRBD1 | TRBJ1-2 | TRBV5-4
TGTGCCAGCAAACTAGCGGGGGGAGTGGATACGCAGTATTTT | CASKLAGGVDTQYF | . | TRBD2 | TRBJ2-3 | TRBV7-8
TGTGCCAGCCTCGTGGGGGGCAGCGGGACCCAGTACTTC | CASLVGGSGTQYF | . | . | TRBJ2-5 | TRBV2
TGTGCCAGCAGCGAGCGCGGGGGACAGAACTACGAGCAGTACTTC | CASSERGGQNYEQYF | . | . | TRBJ2-7 | TRBV4-2
TGTGCCAGCAGCTCGCCCACGAAGCGGGTAGCTGGGGCCAACGTCCTGACTTTC | CASSSPTKRVAGANVLTF | . | . | TRBJ2-6 | TRBV5-4
TGTGCCTGGGCTGGACCGGTACTCACAGATACGCAGTATTTT | CAWAGPVLTDTQYF | . | . | TRBJ2-3 | TRBV30
TGTGCCAGCTCCTGGTCGGAATATGGCTACACCTTC | CASSWSEYGYTF | few | . | TRBJ1-2 | TRBV19
TGTGCCAGTAGTCTCGGTCAGGGCCCCGACTATGGCTACACCTTC | CASSLGQGPDYGYTF | . | . | TRBJ1-2 | TRBV19
TGTGCCAGCAGTTTAGTCGGCGATTGGAATGAGCAGTTCTTC | CASSLVGDWNEQFF | . | . | TRBJ2-1 | TRBV28
TGTGCCAGCAGCTTAGGAGGAGACACTGAAGCTTTCTTT | CASSLGGDTEAFF | . | . | TRBJ1-1 | TRBV11-3
TGTGCCAGCAGCCAGACCCTGGGGCAGACTCTGAGCTCCTATAATTCACCCCTCCACTTT | CASSQTLGQTLSSYNSPLHF | . | . | TRBJ1-6 | TRBV4-2
TGTGCCAGCAGTTACGCCCAGAGTGATAATTCACCCCTCCACTTT | CASSYAQSDNSPLHF | . | . | TRBJ1-6 | TRBV6-6
TGTGCCAGCAGGAGCCCCGGACAAGAGACCCAGTACTTC | CASRSPGQETQYF | . | . | TRBJ2-5 | TRBV6-5
TGTGCCAGCACCCGACAGGGGTATGGCTACACCTTC | CASTRQGYGYTF | . | TRBD1 | TRBJ1-2 | TRBV28
TGTGCCAGCAGTTTAAGGGGACGCCAACTATACGAGCAGTACTTC | CASSLRGRQLYEQYF | . | . | TRBJ2-7 | TRBV27
TGTGCCAGCAGCCTATTGGACAGACTAAACACCGGGGAGCTGTTTTTT | CASSLLDRLNTGELFF | . | . | TRBJ2-2 | TRBV7-6
TGTGCCAGCAGCTTGGACAGGGGGAATTCACCCCTCCACTTT | CASSLDRGNSPLHF | . | TRBD1 | TRBJ1-6 | TRBV5-4
TGTGCCAGCAGTTACACCGGTAGTACTGAAGCTTTCTTT | CASSYTGSTEAFF | . | . | TRBJ1-1 | TRBV6-5
TGTGCCAGCAGCTTAACGGGGACAGATTTTAATAATTCACCCCTCCACTTT | CASSLTGTDFNNSPLHF | . | TRBD1 | TRBJ1-6 | TRBV13
TGTGCCAGCTCACCTGGGCAGCCCAGGGGGGAGACCCAGTACTTC | CASSPGQPRGETQYF | . | TRBD1 | TRBJ2-5 | TRBV18
TGTGCCAGCACCCCGGGTGGGGTTGGGGGAACACCCCTCCACTTT | CASTPGGVGGTPLHF | . | . | TRBJ1-6 | TRBV7-9
TGTGCCAGTAGTCCGGGACAGGGGGTCAGCGGGGAGCTGTTTTTT | CASSPGQGVSGELFF | . | TRBD1 | TRBJ2-2 | TRBV19
TGTGCCAGCAGCTTAACCGGGACAGGGTTCAATCAGCCCCAGCATTTT | CASSLTGTGFNQPQHF | . | TRBD1 | TRBJ1-5 | TRBV7-2
TGTGCCACGAGCCCGGGACAGGAGAACACTGAAGCTTTCTTT | CATSPGQENTEAFF | . | TRBD1 | TRBJ1-1 | TRBV19
TGTGCCAGCAGCCTTTACACAGATACGCAGTATTTT | CASSLYTDTQYF | . | . | TRBJ2-3 | TRBV3-1/TRBV3-2
TGCGCCAGCAGCTTGGGGATATCTGGAAACACCATATATTTT | CASSLGISGNTIYF | . | . | TRBJ1-3 | TRBV5-1
TGTGCCAGTAGAACGGGGAGCAATCAGCCCCAGCATTTT | CASRTGSNQPQHF | few | . | TRBJ1-5 | TRBV19
TGTGCCAGCAAGGGGGGGGCCTCCATGAACACTGAAGCTTTCTTT | CASKGGASMNTEAFF | few | . | TRBJ1-1 | TRBV2
TGTGCCAGCAGTCTAGGGGGTACTGGAAACACCATATATTTT | CASSLGGTGNTIYF | few | . | TRBJ1-3 | TRBV27
TGTGCCAGCAGCTTGGAGCAGGGGGCCAACACCGGGGAGCTGTTTTTT | CASSLEQGANTGELFF | . | TRBD1 | TRBJ2-2 | TRBV5-8
TGTGCCAGCTCACGGACTAGCGGGGGCACAGATACGCAGTATTTT | CASSRTSGGTDTQYF | . | TRBD2 | TRBJ2-3 | TRBV18
TGTGCCAGCAGTCTAACGAGGACAGGCACAGCTAACTATGGCTACACCTTC | CASSLTRTGTANYGYTF | . | TRBD1 | TRBJ1-2 | TRBV27
TGTGCCAGCAGTTTTAGCGGAGGGGACTACACCTTC | CASSFSGGDYTF | . | . | TRBJ1-2 | TRBV7-8
TGTGCCAGCAGCTTAGCCGCAGGTGCAGATACGCAGTATTTT | CASSLAAGADTQYF | . | . | TRBJ2-3 | TRBV7-2